This T cell receptor (beta chain) came from a study of ipilimumab plus nivolumab after autologous stem cell transplantation. The table came from immunoSEQ multiplex PCR; TCRdb's copy has only in-frame clones and leaves some out. The table records 10,000 to 15,000 clones, under 80% of them present only once. Starting 14 to 28 days after autologous transplant, ipilimumab 1 mg/kg was given. Patients received nivolumab 3 mg/kg at weeks 1, 4, 7, 10, then fortnightly to week 26. CDR3 length: 15 residues. The germline CDR1 and CDR2 sequences are SEHNR and FQNEAQ (reference sequence). The V gene end was trimmed by 3 bases and the J gene end by 2 bases; junction bases not matched to a gene: 6. With respect to this clone: The antigen is undetermined.

Study-level findings and limits: Per the authors, repertoire, Treg and microbiota data justify further study.

Sample: PBMCs, taken in a trial of ipilimumab plus nivolumab as post-transplant consolidation. This receptor was identified in a male donor with multiple myeloma. The V gene is TRBV7-9, the J gene TRBJ2-5, with 7 bases aligning to TRBD2. CDR3 nucleotide sequence: TGTGCCAGCAGCTTGCTGGGGGGGAAGCAAGAGACCCAGTACTTC. Translation gives CASSLLGGKQETQYF.